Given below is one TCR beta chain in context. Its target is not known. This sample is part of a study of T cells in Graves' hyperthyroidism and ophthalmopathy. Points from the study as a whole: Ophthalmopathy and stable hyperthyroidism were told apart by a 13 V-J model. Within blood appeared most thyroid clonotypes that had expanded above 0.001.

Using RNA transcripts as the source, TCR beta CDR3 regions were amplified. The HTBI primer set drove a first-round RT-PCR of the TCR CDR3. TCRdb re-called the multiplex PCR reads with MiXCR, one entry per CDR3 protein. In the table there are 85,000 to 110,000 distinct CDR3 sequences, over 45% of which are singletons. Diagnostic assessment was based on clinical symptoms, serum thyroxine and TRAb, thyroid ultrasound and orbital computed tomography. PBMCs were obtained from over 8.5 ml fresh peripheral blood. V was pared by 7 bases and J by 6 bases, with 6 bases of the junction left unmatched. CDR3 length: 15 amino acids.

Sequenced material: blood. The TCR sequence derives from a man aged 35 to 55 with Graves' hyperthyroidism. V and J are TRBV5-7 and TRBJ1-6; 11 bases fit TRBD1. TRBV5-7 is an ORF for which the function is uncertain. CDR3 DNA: TGTGCCAGCTCACCCGGGACAGGGGGTAATTCACCCCTCCACTTT. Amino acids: CASSPGTGGNSPLHF.